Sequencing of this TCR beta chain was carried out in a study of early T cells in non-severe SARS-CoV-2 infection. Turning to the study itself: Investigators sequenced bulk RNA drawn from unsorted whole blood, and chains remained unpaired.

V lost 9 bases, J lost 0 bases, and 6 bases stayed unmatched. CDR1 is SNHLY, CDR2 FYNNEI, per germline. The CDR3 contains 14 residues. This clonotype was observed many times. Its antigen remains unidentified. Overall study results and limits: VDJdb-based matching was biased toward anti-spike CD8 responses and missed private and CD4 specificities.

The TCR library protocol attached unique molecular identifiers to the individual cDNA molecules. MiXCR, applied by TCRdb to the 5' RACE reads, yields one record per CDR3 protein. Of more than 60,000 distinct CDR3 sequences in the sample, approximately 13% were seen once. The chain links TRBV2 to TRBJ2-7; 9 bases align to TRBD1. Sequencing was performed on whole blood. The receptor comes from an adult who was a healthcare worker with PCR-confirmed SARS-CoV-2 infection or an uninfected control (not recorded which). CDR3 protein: CASSLGQGSYEQYF. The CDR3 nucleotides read TGTGCCAGTTCCCTGGGACAGGGCTCCTACGAGCAGTACTTC.